This TCR beta chain originates from a study of CD8 T cells in Susac syndrome. In the study overall: Within the group of sequenced Susac syndrome patients, roughly 6 had active disease and about 8 were in remission.

This CDR3 has 16 amino acids. The germline V and J ends were trimmed by 1 base and 5 bases, with 17 bases remaining between them. Germline V CDR1 and CDR2: LGHDT, YNNKEL (reference sequence). An input of about 0.45 to 1 ug of RNA was subjected to reverse transcription using random hexamers. Using its own MiXCR run on the immunoSEQ multiplex PCR reads, TCRdb lists one record per CDR3 protein. This sample carries some 160,000 distinct CDR3 sequences, 90% to 96% of them seen once, and the ten largest clones take less than 0.085%. This clonotype originated in a human donor with Susac syndrome. The V and J genes are TRBV3-1 and TRBJ2-5; D is possibly TRBD1 or TRBD2 (5 bases each). The sequenced sample consisted of CD4+ T cells from PBMCs. CDR3: CASSQAPGGRRETQYF. The CDR3 DNA reads TGTGCCAGCAGCCAAGCTCCTGGGGGTAGAAGGGAGACCCAGTACTTC.